The entry below gives a single TCR beta chain sequence along with its context. The CDR3 extends over 16 amino acids. The germline gives CDR1 SGHDT, CDR2 YYEEEE. V shed 1 base and J shed 1 base, with 12 bases lying between them. This specimen comes from a study of blood T cell repertoires in COVID-19. The overall study: Samples came from the United States, Italy and Spain, spanning acute and convalescent COVID-19.

TCRdb keeps only in-frame clones here, not all; method: immunoSEQ multiplex PCR. The sample contains about 190,000 clones, approximately 84% of which appear only once. The receptor comes from a woman in her 30s who had recovered from COVID-19. This chain joins TRBV5-6 and TRBJ1-5; D unresolved. Sequencing input: PBMCs or T cells enriched from blood (not recorded which). The chain's CDR3 is CASSLLGGSSNQPQHF. The DNA for the CDR3 is TGTGCCAGCAGCTTGCTAGGCGGATCGAGCAATCAGCCCCAGCATTTT. The whole variable domain, filled in from reference TRBV5-6 and TRBJ1-5, reads DAGVTQSPTHLIKTRGQQVTLRCSPKSGHDTVSWYQQALGQGPQFIFQYYEEEERQRGNFPDRFSGHQFPNYSSELNVNALLLGDSALYLCASSLLGGSSNQPQHFGDGTRLSIL.